A selection of T cell receptor beta chains follows, all from one sample in a study of blood T cell repertoires in COVID-19. The protocol was immunoSEQ multiplex PCR, while the TCRdb copy is restricted to in-frame clones and leaves out a portion. The repertoire holds approximately 170,000 clones, with roughly nine tenths as singletons. The sequenced material came from peripheral blood. These receptors came from a woman of 80 years or more in a cohort sampled during active or convalescent COVID-19. Each CDR3 is given with its conserved first and last residue. The order of the fields is clone size, J gene, V gene, D gene, CDR3 DNA, CDR3 protein. The D gene is left open where the match is weak. The listing skips clone size in some rows; elsewhere it reads once, few, many or a size class.

>.|TRBJ1-2|TRBV14|TRBD1
TGTGCCAGCAGCCGGGCCGGGACAGGCGGGTATGGCTACACCTTC
CASSRAGTGGYGYTF
>.|TRBJ2-7|TRBV20-1|.
TGCAGTGCTACAGGGTGGGACGAGCAGTACTTC
CSATGWDEQYF
>once|TRBJ2-1|TRBV11-3|TRBD2
TGTGCCAGCAGCCTGGGAGCGGGGGGAACTTACAATGAGCAGTTCTTC
CASSLGAGGTYNEQFF
>.|TRBJ2-1|TRBV29-1|TRBD2
TGCAGCGTTCTTACTAGCGGGGCATACAATGAGCAGTTCTTC
CSVLTSGAYNEQFF
>.|TRBJ2-5|TRBV7-2|.
TGTGCCAGCAGCTTAGGGGGCAGTGAGACCCAGTACTTC
CASSLGGSETQYF
>.|TRBJ2-2|TRBV10-3|TRBD2
TGTGCCATCAGCGCAAACCCGACTAGCGGGAGGGTCGGGAACACCGGGGAGCTGTTTTTT
CAISANPTSGRVGNTGELFF
>.|TRBJ1-3|TRBV19|.
TGTGCCAGTAGTTCAGACATACGGAACACCATATATTTT
CASSSDIRNTIYF
>.|TRBJ2-1|TRBV11-2|TRBD1
TGTGCCAGCAGCCCCCAGGGGGCCCAGTACAATGAGCAGTTCTTC
CASSPQGAQYNEQFF
>.|TRBJ2-1|TRBV11-3|TRBD1
TGTGCCAGCAGCCTCGACAGGGTCGGTGAGCAGTTCTTC
CASSLDRVGEQFF
>.|TRBJ2-5|TRBV18|.
TGTGCCAGCTCACCGACAGCACAAGAGACCCAGTACTTC
CASSPTAQETQYF
>.|TRBJ1-1|TRBV7-2|.
TGTGCCAGCAGCTTAGCCCAGGGAGGGAGCACTGAAGCTTTCTTT
CASSLAQGGSTEAFF
>few|TRBJ2-3|TRBV30|TRBD2
TGTGCCTGGAGTGTGTTAAGTATTCGCACTAGCGGGGGAGTTCGGACGCAGTATTTT
CAWSVLSIRTSGGVRTQYF
>once|TRBJ1-5|TRBV5-5|TRBD1
TGTGCCAGCAGCTTGGCAGGGGGCAGCAATCAGCCCCAGCATTTT
CASSLAGGSNQPQHF
>.|TRBJ2-1|TRBV15|.
TGTGCCACCAGCAGAGGGCGGGATCCCCAATGGGGAGAGCAGTTCTTC
CATSRGRDPQWGEQFF
>.|TRBJ1-5|TRBV27|.
TGTGCCAGCAGTTTACTCGGGGAGGGCAATCAGCCCCAGCATTTT
CASSLLGEGNQPQHF
>.|TRBJ1-2|TRBV3-1/TRBV3-2|TRBD1
TGTGCCAGCAGCCACACAGGGGGCATCGATGGCTACACCTTC
CASSHTGGIDGYTF
>.|TRBJ2-1|TRBV5-1|TRBD2
TGCGCCAGCAGCTTGGTTCCGGCGGGAGCCTCCTACAATGAGCAGTTCTTC
CASSLVPAGASYNEQFF
>.|TRBJ1-1|TRBV2|TRBD1
TGTGCCAGCAGGCTAGAACAGGGGGTGGCTGAAGCTTTCTTT
CASRLEQGVAEAFF
>once|TRBJ1-2|TRBV11-2|TRBD1
TGTGCCAGCAGCTTCGGGACAGACTATGGCTACACCTTC
CASSFGTDYGYTF
>.|TRBJ2-3|TRBV6-5|.
TGTGCCAGCAGTCCGCGTGCAATCGAGTACACGCAGTATTTT
CASSPRAIEYTQYF
>.|TRBJ1-1|TRBV6-5|.
TGTGCCAGCAATCCAACAGGGCTGGGGACTGAAGCTTTCTTT
CASNPTGLGTEAFF
>.|TRBJ2-1|TRBV3-1/TRBV3-2|TRBD2
TGTGCCAGCAGCCTTCGACTAGCGGGAGGGCAGGAGCAGTTCTTC
CASSLRLAGGQEQFF
>.|TRBJ2-3|TRBV10-1|TRBD1
TGCGCCAACAGTGAGACCCCCGGGACAGCTTCAGATACGCAGTATTTT
CANSETPGTASDTQYF
>few|TRBJ1-2|TRBV10-2|TRBD1
TGCGCCAGCAGTCCCGGGACAGAGAATAACTATGGCTACACCTTC
CASSPGTENNYGYTF
>.|TRBJ1-1|TRBV7-2|.
TGTGCCAGCAGCTTAGAGTGGGGACAGAACACTGAAGCTTTCTTT
CASSLEWGQNTEAFF
>.|TRBJ1-1|TRBV10-2|.
TGCGCCAGCAGTGAGTCGGCGGCAGTTGAAGCTTTCTTT
CASSESAAVEAFF
>.|TRBJ2-1|TRBV25-1|TRBD2
TGTGCCAGCAGGTTAGCGGGGGGGTCCGGTGAGCAGTTCTTC
CASRLAGGSGEQFF
>.|TRBJ2-7|TRBV6-5|TRBD2
TGTGCCACTTTAGCGGGGCTGGGGGAGCAGTACTTC
CATLAGLGEQYF
>.|TRBJ2-1|TRBV3-1/TRBV3-2|.
TGTGCCAGCAGACACTTTACCACAGCAAACAATGAGCAGTTCTTC
CASRHFTTANNEQFF
>.|TRBJ2-5|TRBV29-1|TRBD2
TGCAGCATGCTAGCGGGGAGAGAGACCCAGTACTTC
CSMLAGRETQYF
>.|TRBJ2-1|TRBV27|TRBD2
TGTGCCAGCAGCCGTGGGACTAGCGGGAGGAATGAGCAGTTCTTC
CASSRGTSGRNEQFF
>.|TRBJ1-1|TRBV2|.
TGTGCCAGCAGTCCTGGACAGTTCACTGAAGCTTTCTTT
CASSPGQFTEAFF
>.|TRBJ2-7|TRBV20-1|TRBD1
TGCAGTGCTCGTGGACAGGGCGGCTACGAGCAGTACTTC
CSARGQGGYEQYF
>.|TRBJ1-4|TRBV2|TRBD1
TGTGCCAGCAGGCGACAGGGGCCTATTGAAAAACTGTTTTTT
CASRRQGPIEKLFF
>.|TRBJ1-5|TRBV5-6|.
TGTGCCAGCAGCTTGGCTGGGGAGGATCAGCCCCAGCATTTT
CASSLAGEDQPQHF
>.|TRBJ1-1|TRBV5-1|TRBD1
TGCGCCAGCAGCTTCGGACAGGGGAGAGAAGCTTTCTTT
CASSFGQGREAFF
>.|TRBJ2-5|TRBV4-3|TRBD2
TGCGCCAGCAGCCAAGACCCTAGCGGGGGGGCTGAGACCCAGTACTTC
CASSQDPSGGAETQYF
>once|TRBJ2-7|TRBV5-8|.
TGTGCCAGCAGCCTCGGGGGCGAGCAGTACTTC
CASSLGGEQYF
>.|TRBJ1-1|TRBV9|TRBD1
TGTGCCAGCAGCCTCACGGGACAGCAGAACACTGAAGCTTTCTTT
CASSLTGQQNTEAFF
>.|TRBJ2-5|TRBV4-1|.
TGCGCCAGCAGCCAACCCAGGGGAAGGGAGACCCAGTACTTC
CASSQPRGRETQYF
>.|TRBJ2-2|TRBV5-1|.
TGCGCCAGCAGCTTAGGGACACATTCCACCGGGGAGCTGTTTTTT
CASSLGTHSTGELFF
>.|TRBJ2-1|TRBV6-5|TRBD2
TGTGCCAGCAGTTACCATCCTAGCGGGTATTACAATGAGCAGTTCTTC
CASSYHPSGYYNEQFF
>.|TRBJ1-2|TRBV6-5|.
TGTGCCAGCAGGAGCCCAGGTGAATATGGCTACACCTTC
CASRSPGEYGYTF
>.|TRBJ2-1|TRBV5-4|.
TGTGCCAGCAGCTTGGACGTGGGAGCGAGCGCCTACAATGAGCAGTTCTTC
CASSLDVGASAYNEQFF